One sample yielded the 15 T cell receptor beta chains listed below, sequenced in a study of T cells in Graves' hyperthyroidism and ophthalmopathy (dated by TCRdb to about 2019). The library was generated by multiplex PCR. The run used an Illumina HiSeq 2000. Amplification of TCR beta CDR3 regions was carried out from RNA transcripts. A first-round RT-PCR of the TCR CDR3 used the HTBI primer set with the Qiagen OneStep RT-PCR kit. TCRdb's own reprocessing of the public reads used fastp at Q25 and MiXCR and kept productive beta chains. Duplicate CDR3 protein sequences are folded into a single record with the most common DNA and genes. The sample table records fewer than 250,000 distinct CDR3 sequences; about 17% of these occur just once. Approximately 30% of the sample is in the top ten clones. The sequenced material came from blood. These receptors were obtained from a woman between 18 and 30 years old with Graves' ophthalmopathy.

At least ten counts were recorded for this clonotype. J is TRBJ1-1 and V is TRBV19; 7 nucleotides match TRBD1. Per germline, CDR1 LNHDA and CDR2 SQIVND (reference sequence). The CDR3 loop spans 14 amino acids. The J segment lost 2 bases and the V segment lost 5 bases, leaving 5 bases of the junction unmatched. The CDR3 loop is CASSGDSPNTEAFF. CDR3 DNA sequence: TGTGCCAGTAGTGGGGACAGCCCTAACACTGAAGCTTTCTTT.

Ten or more counts support this clonotype. This chain uses TRBV27 with TRBJ2-7; possibly TRBD1 or TRBD2 for D (5 bases each). The ends were cut back, 5 bases at V and 3 bases at J, with 14 bases in the middle. There are 14 residues in the CDR3. CDR1 is MNHEY, CDR2 SMNVEV, per germline (reference sequence). The CDR3 loop reads CASSPGTANYEQYF. The DNA for the CDR3 is TGTGCCAGCAGTCCGGGGACGGCGAACTACGAGCAGTACTTC.

The chain recombines TRBV12-3 or TRBV12-4 with TRBJ2-1; D perhaps matches TRBD1 (6 bases). V was pared by 10 bases and J by 6 bases, with 19 bases between. The CDR3 contains 14 residues. Written as DNA, the CDR3 is TGTGCCAACAAAATAAGGGGGAGAGGCAATGAGCAGTTCTTC. It specifies CANKIRGRGNEQFF.

J is TRBJ2-7 and V is TRBV2, with TRBD1 matching over 9 bases. J lost 2 bases, V lost 5 bases, and 4 bases had no gene match. The CDR3 is 14 residues long. In germline, CDR1 is SNHLY, CDR2 FYNNEI. CDR3 loop: CASSRGQGPYEQYF. The CDR3 coding sequence is TGTGCCAGCAGTCGAGGACAGGGGCCCTACGAGCAGTACTTC.

This clonotype came up many times. The chain uses TRBV6-1 and TRBJ2-1, with D perhaps TRBD2 (6 bases). There are 15 residues in the CDR3. Germline V gives CDR1 MNHNS, CDR2 SASEGT. Trimming pared 2 bases from V and 7 bases from J, leaving 15 bases between. The CDR3 here is CASSEIGVAANEQFF. CDR3 in DNA: TGTGCCAGCAGTGAAATCGGAGTAGCGGCTAATGAGCAGTTCTTC.

This clonotype was detected many times. The rearrangement links TRBV5-1 to TRBJ1-6, with TRBD1 as a possible D gene (5 bases). This CDR3 contains 16 residues. V gave up 0 bases and J gave up 4 bases, with 11 bases separating them. Looked up from germline, CDR1 is SGHRS and CDR2 is YFSETQ. The CDR3 DNA reads TGCGCCAGCAGCTTGGGCAGGGATGGTTATAATTCACCCCTCCACTTT. Protein: CASSLGRDGYNSPLHF.

This clonotype was observed many times. V and J are TRBV24-1 and TRBJ2-3, with no clear D. Per germline, CDR1 KGHDR and CDR2 SFDVKD. V lost 4 bases and J 2 bases, leaving 6 bases between the germline ends. The CDR3 is made up of 13 amino acids. This CDR3 is CATSERHTDTQYF. In DNA form, the CDR3 reads TGTGCCACCAGTGAGAGACACACAGATACGCAGTATTTT.

In its sample, this clonotype was seen many times. CDR3 bases: TGTGCCAGCAACCTGGCAGGAAACACCGGGGAGCTGTTTTTT. Its protein is CASNLAGNTGELFF. The chain employs TRBV13 and TRBJ2-2; D remains unclear. Germline loops: CDR1 PRHDT, CDR2 FYEKMQ (reference sequence). Trimming removed 7 bases at V and 2 bases at J, with 11 bases between. The CDR3 length is 14 residues.

In this sample, this clonotype turned up many times. The rearrangement uses TRBV18 and TRBJ2-1; the D is unclear. CDR3 length equals 17 residues. Trimming removed 4 bases at V and 1 base at J, with 17 bases between. CDR1 and CDR2 from the germline V gene are KGHSH and LQKENI. The CDR3 reads CASSLFGRVGSYNEQFF. The CDR3 DNA sequence: TGTGCCAGCTCACTCTTCGGACGAGTTGGTTCCTACAATGAGCAGTTCTTC.

J is TRBJ2-7 and V is TRBV12-3 or TRBV12-4; perhaps D is TRBD1 or TRBD2 (6 bases each). The CDR3 consists of 16 residues. V shed 6 bases and J shed 5 bases, with 23 bases lying between them. The CDR3 DNA reads as TGTGCCAGCAGGGCAACTGGGGGGCGCAGGAGCCACGAGCAGTACTTC. It specifies CASRATGGRRSHEQYF.

This clonotype has a count of ten or more. V usage is TRBV10-3 and J usage is TRBJ2-3; 14 bases align to TRBD2. Germline assignment: CDR1 ENHRY and CDR2 SYGVKD. This CDR3 contains 16 residues. Trimming at V came to 6 bases and at J to 4 bases, leaving 6 bases not matched to a gene. CDR3 loop: CAISRLAGGQADTQYF. The CDR3 DNA sequence: TGTGCCATCAGCCGACTAGCGGGAGGGCAAGCAGATACGCAGTATTTT.

This clonotype was found many times. This chain uses TRBV7-2 with TRBJ2-6; D not resolved. Germline V gene sequence: CDR1 SGHTA, CDR2 FQGNSA. CDR3 length equals 17 residues. Trimming took 0 bases from V and 2 from J, leaving 11 bases between them. CDR3 region: CASSLAPPSPGANVLTF. The CDR3 DNA follows: TGTGCCAGCAGCTTAGCACCCCCCTCCCCTGGGGCCAACGTCCTGACTTTC.

This clonotype occurred many times. CDR3 loop: CSARPGTSNTGELFF. The CDR3 DNA reads as TGCAGTGCTAGACCCGGGACTTCGAACACCGGGGAGCTGTTTTTT. This chain uses TRBV20-1 with TRBJ2-2; D is possibly TRBD2 (6 bases). Per the germline V gene, CDR1 is DFQATT and CDR2 is SNEGSKA (reference sequence). The CDR3 contains 15 residues. V was trimmed by 2 bases and J by 0 bases, leaving 10 bases between them.

This clonotype was seen at least ten times. J is TRBJ2-2 and V is TRBV4-3, with 8 bases identical to TRBD1. The J segment lost 9 bases and the V segment lost 1 base, leaving 13 bases of the junction unmatched. The CDR3 loop spans 17 amino acids. The germline CDR1 and CDR2 sequences are LGHNA and YSLEER. CDR3 bases: TGCGCCAGCAGCCAAGGGGCGGGACAGGCCATCTCATGGGAGCTGTTTTTT. Translating gives CASSQGAGQAISWELFF.

This clonotype was seen at least ten times. The J gene is TRBJ2-3, the V gene TRBV20-1; 13 positions agree with TRBD2. Germline assignment: CDR1 DFQATT and CDR2 SNEGSKA (reference sequence). This CDR3 is built from 16 residues. With 6 bases clipped from V and 1 base from J, the junction kept 7 bases outside the gene matches. In nucleotides, the CDR3 is TGCAGTGCGGAACGGACTAGCGGGAGAGGCACAGATACGCAGTATTTT. Translated: CSAERTSGRGTDTQYF.